A selection of T cell receptor beta chains follows, all from one sample in a study of shared clonotypes between healthy human individuals. Repertoires were generated with immunoSEQ multiplex PCR, while TCRdb's copy carries only in-frame clones and drops some. Among approximately 320,000 clones, 87% were seen once, and the ten largest hold 16%. Sequenced material: memory CD8+ T cells sorted from blood. Source of these receptors: a young man in good health. Each CDR3 is given with its conserved first and last residue. Fields, in order: D gene, clone size, J gene, V gene, CDR3 protein, CDR3 DNA. D genes are given only for firm matches. Clone sizes are given selectively: once, few, many, or a class where the clone is expanded.

>-|-|TRBJ1-1|TRBV15
CAGGMSLNTEAFF
TGTGCGGGTGGAATGTCCTTGAACACTGAAGCTTTCTTT
>-|-|TRBJ2-2|TRBV30
CAWSVTNGELFF
TGTGCCTGGAGTGTAACCAACGGGGAGCTGTTTTTT
>-|-|TRBJ2-7|TRBV27
CASSPADQIAYEQYF
TGTGCCAGCAGTCCAGCGGACCAAATTGCCTACGAGCAGTACTTC
>-|-|TRBJ2-7|TRBV27
CASRMDSSYEQYF
TGTGCCAGCAGAATGGACAGCTCCTACGAGCAGTACTTC
>TRBD2|-|TRBJ2-7|TRBV4-1
CASSQHERESNYEQYF
TGCGCCAGCAGCCAACATGAGCGGGAGTCTAATTACGAGCAGTACTTC
>-|once|TRBJ1-2|TRBV4-3
CASSQARDHNYGYTF
TGCGCCAGCAGCCAAGCCAGGGACCATAACTATGGCTACACCTTC
>TRBD1|many|TRBJ1-2|TRBV30
CAWSTGEGVYGYTF
TGTGCCTGGAGTACAGGGGAAGGGGTCTATGGCTACACCTTC
>TRBD1|many|TRBJ2-7|TRBV9
CASSVAAGGYEQYF
TGTGCCAGCAGCGTAGCGGCAGGGGGCTACGAGCAGTACTTC
>-|-|TRBJ1-4|TRBV27
CASSLGGTLSEKLFF
TGTGCCAGCAGTTTGGGCGGGACATTGAGCGAAAAACTGTTTTTT
>TRBD2|once|TRBJ2-5|TRBV9
CASSVGLAGLASETQYF
TGTGCCAGCAGCGTAGGACTAGCGGGATTAGCGTCGGAGACCCAGTACTTC
>-|-|TRBJ2-7|TRBV11-2
CASSLDGESYEQYF
TGTGCCAGCAGCTTAGATGGAGAAAGCTACGAGCAGTACTTC
>-|-|TRBJ1-3|TRBV5-1
CASSPDSSGNTIYF
TGCGCCAGCAGCCCGGACAGCTCTGGAAACACCATATATTTT
>-|-|TRBJ2-7|TRBV4-1
CASSLSSTGSYEQYF
TGCGCCAGCAGTCTCTCGAGTACAGGCTCCTACGAGCAGTACTTC
>TRBD1|-|TRBJ1-4|TRBV27
CASRQTGGEEKLFF
TGTGCCAGCAGACAGACAGGGGGCGAGGAAAAACTGTTTTTT
>TRBD2|-|TRBJ2-3|TRBV4-3
CASSHALAVLDNTQYF
TGCGCCAGCAGCCATGCTCTAGCGGTGCTGGACAATACGCAGTATTTT
>-|-|TRBJ2-3|TRBV10-3
CAIRLTDTQYF
TGTGCCATCAGACTCACAGATACGCAGTATTTT
>-|-|TRBJ2-7|TRBV5-1
CASSSSLIQGLHYEQYF
TGCGCCAGCAGCTCTAGTTTAATACAGGGACTACACTACGAGCAGTACTTC
>TRBD1|-|TRBJ1-1|TRBV5-1
CASSPTGGYYAEAFF
TGCGCCAGCAGCCCGACAGGGGGCTATTACGCTGAAGCTTTCTTT
>TRBD1|-|TRBJ2-7|TRBV19
CASSMVTGAYEQYF
TGTGCCAGTAGTATGGTGACAGGGGCCTACGAGCAGTACTTC
>-|-|TRBJ1-3|TRBV25-1
CASQISGNTIYF
TGTGCCAGTCAGATCTCTGGAAACACCATATATTTT
>TRBD2|-|TRBJ2-1|TRBV13
CASSSRLAGYNEQFF
TGTGCCAGCAGCTCTAGACTAGCGGGGTACAATGAGCAGTTCTTC
>TRBD1|-|TRBJ2-7|TRBV6-1
CASSEGDRGYEQYF
TGTGCCAGCAGTGAAGGGGACAGGGGCTACGAGCAGTACTTC
>-|-|TRBJ2-5|TRBV11-2
CASSFWEETQYF
TGTGCCAGCAGCTTTTGGGAAGAGACCCAGTACTTC
>TRBD2|-|TRBJ2-7|TRBV13
CASSLEGLAYEQYF
TGTGCCAGCAGCTTAGAGGGACTAGCCTACGAGCAGTACTTC
>-|-|TRBJ2-7|TRBV9
CASSPTGTHEQYF
TGTGCCAGCAGCCCGACCGGGACCCACGAGCAGTACTTC
>TRBD1|-|TRBJ1-1|TRBV6-5
CAAGTGGFTEAFF
TGTGCCGCCGGGACAGGGGGTTTCACTGAAGCTTTCTTT
>-|many|TRBJ2-2|TRBV9
CASSVDSGLVGELFF
TGTGCCAGCAGCGTAGATTCGGGGTTGGTCGGGGAGCTGTTTTTT
>-|-|TRBJ1-2|TRBV10-3
CAISAGELGYTF
TGTGCCATCAGTGCGGGAGAGTTAGGCTACACCTTC
>TRBD1|-|TRBJ1-1|TRBV5-1
CASSLDRTGVRTEAFF
TGCGCCAGCAGCTTGGACAGGACAGGGGTACGCACTGAAGCTTTCTTT
>TRBD1|-|TRBJ1-2|TRBV13
CASSLQGEVYGYTF
TGTGCCAGCAGCTTACAGGGGGAGGTCTATGGCTACACCTTC
>TRBD1|-|TRBJ2-7|TRBV4-3
CASSQGSGGQYEQYF
TGCGCCAGCAGCCAAGGGTCAGGGGGCCAATACGAGCAGTACTTC
>-|-|TRBJ2-7|TRBV5-6
CASSSPSDNSYEQYF
TGTGCCAGCAGCTCGCCTAGCGATAACTCCTACGAGCAGTACTTC
>-|-|TRBJ2-1|TRBV6-5
CASSQGLKSYNEQFF
TGTGCCAGCAGTCAGGGTTTAAAGAGCTACAATGAGCAGTTCTTC
>-|-|TRBJ2-3|TRBV28
CASSLWVGGTDTQYF
TGTGCCAGCAGTTTATGGGTGGGGGGCACAGATACGCAGTATTTT
>-|-|TRBJ2-7|TRBV30
CAWHDVLTYEQYF
TGTGCCTGGCATGACGTCCTCACCTACGAGCAGTACTTC